This T cell receptor (beta chain) was captured by sequencing in a study of control samples from healthy donors and cancer patients. Measured with immunoSEQ multiplex PCR; TCRdb has only the in-frame clones, and not every one. This sample carries approximately 100,000 clones, roughly 92% of them seen once, and the ten largest clones take about 3%. This receptor was taken from a human donor in good health. The donor label of this sample is uncertain. The sequenced sample consisted of blood.

CDR3 in amino acids: CASSQDLAGGSIQYF. In nucleotides, the CDR3 is TGTGCCAGCAGCCAAGATCTAGCGGGGGGGTCTATTCAGTACTTC. The rearrangement uses TRBV14 and TRBJ2-4; 12 bases agree with TRBD2. The CDR3 has 15 residues. Germline V gives CDR1 SGHDN, CDR2 FVKESK. V shed 0 bases and J 10 bases; nucleotides not matched to a gene: 4.